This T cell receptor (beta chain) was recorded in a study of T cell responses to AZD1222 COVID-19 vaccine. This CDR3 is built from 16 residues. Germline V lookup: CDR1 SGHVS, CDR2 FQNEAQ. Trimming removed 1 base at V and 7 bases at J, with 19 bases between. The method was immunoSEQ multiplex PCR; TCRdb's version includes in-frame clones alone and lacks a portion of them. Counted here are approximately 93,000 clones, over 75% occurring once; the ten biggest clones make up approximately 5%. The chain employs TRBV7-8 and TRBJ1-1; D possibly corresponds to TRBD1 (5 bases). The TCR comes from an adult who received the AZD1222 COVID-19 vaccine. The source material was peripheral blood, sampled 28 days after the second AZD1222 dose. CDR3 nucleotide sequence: TGTGCCAGCAGCTTAGAGGGGACTGGCCTGGGGGGTGAAGCTTTCTTT. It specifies CASSLEGTGLGGEAFF.